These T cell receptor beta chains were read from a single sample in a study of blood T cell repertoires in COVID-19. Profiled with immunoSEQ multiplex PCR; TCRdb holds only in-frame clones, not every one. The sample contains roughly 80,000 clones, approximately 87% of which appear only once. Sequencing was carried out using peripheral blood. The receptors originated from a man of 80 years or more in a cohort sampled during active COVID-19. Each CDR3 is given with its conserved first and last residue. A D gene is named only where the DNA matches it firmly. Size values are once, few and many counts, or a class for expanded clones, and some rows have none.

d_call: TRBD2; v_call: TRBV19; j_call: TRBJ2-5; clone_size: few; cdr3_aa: CASSELAGQETQYF; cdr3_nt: TGTGCCAGTAGTGAACTAGCGGGACAAGAGACCCAGTACTTC
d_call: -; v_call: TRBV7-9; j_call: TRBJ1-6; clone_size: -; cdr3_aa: CASSQGDSPLHF; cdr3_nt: TGTGCCAGCAGCCAAGGAGATTCACCCCTCCACTTT
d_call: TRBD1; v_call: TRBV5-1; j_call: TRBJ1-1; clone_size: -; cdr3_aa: CASSQGTGNEAFF; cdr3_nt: TGCGCCAGCAGCCAAGGGACAGGGAATGAAGCTTTCTTT
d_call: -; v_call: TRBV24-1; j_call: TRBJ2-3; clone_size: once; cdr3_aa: CATSDLYSKTGTSTDTQYF; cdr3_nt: TGTGCCACCAGTGACCTATACTCTAAGACAGGGACTAGCACAGATACGCAGTATTTT
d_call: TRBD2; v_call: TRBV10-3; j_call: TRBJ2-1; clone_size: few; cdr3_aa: CAISKGLETGNEQFF; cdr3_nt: TGTGCCATCAGCAAGGGACTAGAGACGGGAAATGAGCAGTTCTTC
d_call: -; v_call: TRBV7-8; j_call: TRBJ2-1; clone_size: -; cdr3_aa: CASSPGRGGSYNEQFF; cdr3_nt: TGTGCCAGCAGCCCAGGGAGGGGGGGATCCTACAATGAGCAGTTCTTC
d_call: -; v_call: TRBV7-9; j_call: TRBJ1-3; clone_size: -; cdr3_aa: CASSLSGAAEGNTIYF; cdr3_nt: TGTGCCAGCAGCCTCTCGGGAGCGGCGGAAGGAAACACCATATATTTT
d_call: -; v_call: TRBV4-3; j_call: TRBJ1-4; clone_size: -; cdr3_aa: CASSQDEGAWEKLFF; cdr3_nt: TGCGCCAGCAGCCAAGATGAAGGGGCTTGGGAAAAACTGTTTTTT
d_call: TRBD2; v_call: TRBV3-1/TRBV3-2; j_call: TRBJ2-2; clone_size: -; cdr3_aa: CASSQSGGFTGELFF; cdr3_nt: TGTGCCAGCAGCCAAAGCGGGGGGTTCACCGGGGAGCTGTTTTTT
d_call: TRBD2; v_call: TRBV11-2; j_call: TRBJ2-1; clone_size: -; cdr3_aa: CASSSRGGINEQFF; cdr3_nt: TGTGCCAGCAGCTCCCGGGGAGGGATCAATGAGCAGTTCTTC
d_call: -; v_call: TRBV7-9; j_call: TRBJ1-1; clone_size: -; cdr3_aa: CAGGRTEAFF; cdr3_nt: TGTGCCGGAGGGAGGACTGAAGCTTTCTTT
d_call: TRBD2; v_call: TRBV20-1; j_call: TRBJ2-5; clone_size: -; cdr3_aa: CSASGAGGQETQYF; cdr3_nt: TGCAGTGCTAGTGGCGCGGGGGGGCAGGAGACCCAGTACTTC
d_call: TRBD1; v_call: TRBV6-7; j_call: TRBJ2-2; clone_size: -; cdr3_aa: CASSYETTGQGRTGELFF; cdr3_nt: TGTGCCAGCAGTTACGAAACCACGGGACAGGGAAGGACCGGGGAGCTGTTTTTT
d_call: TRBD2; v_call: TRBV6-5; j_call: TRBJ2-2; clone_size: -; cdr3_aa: CASSYLTSGGPGELFF; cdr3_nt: TGTGCCAGCAGTTACCTGACTAGCGGGGGCCCCGGGGAGCTGTTTTTT
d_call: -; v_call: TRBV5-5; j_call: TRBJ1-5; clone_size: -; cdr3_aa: CASSLGGGNQPQHF; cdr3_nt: TGTGCCAGCAGCCTAGGGGGAGGCAATCAGCCCCAGCATTTT
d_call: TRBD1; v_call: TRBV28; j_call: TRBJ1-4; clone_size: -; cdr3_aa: CASSFRGLEKLFF; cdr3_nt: TGTGCCAGCAGTTTCAGGGGGCTAGAAAAACTGTTTTTT
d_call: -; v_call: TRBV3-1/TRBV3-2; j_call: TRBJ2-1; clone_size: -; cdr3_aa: CASSQERLDNEQFF; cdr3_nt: TGTGCCAGCAGCCAAGAGAGACTAGACAATGAGCAGTTCTTC
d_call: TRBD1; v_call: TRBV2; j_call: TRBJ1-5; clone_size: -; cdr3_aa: CASISGTGNQPQHF; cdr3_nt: TGTGCCAGCATCTCCGGGACAGGGAATCAGCCCCAGCATTTT
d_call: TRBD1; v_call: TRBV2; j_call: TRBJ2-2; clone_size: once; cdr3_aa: CASRVDRGAGELFF; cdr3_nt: TGTGCCAGCAGGGTGGACAGGGGAGCCGGGGAGCTGTTTTTT
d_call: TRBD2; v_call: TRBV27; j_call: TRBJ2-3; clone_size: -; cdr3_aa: CASSFYVFGAGGRDTQYF; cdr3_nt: TGTGCCAGCAGTTTTTACGTATTCGGAGCGGGGGGGCGCGATACGCAGTATTTT
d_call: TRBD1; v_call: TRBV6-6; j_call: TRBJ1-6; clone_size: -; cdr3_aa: CASSSDRGHRNSPLHF; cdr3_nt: TGTGCCAGCAGTTCCGACAGGGGGCATAGGAATTCACCCCTCCACTTT
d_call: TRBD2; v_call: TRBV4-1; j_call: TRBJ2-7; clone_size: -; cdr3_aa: CASSQGSRGSAYEQYF; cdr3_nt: TGCGCCAGCAGCCAAGGATCGCGGGGGAGCGCCTACGAGCAGTACTTC
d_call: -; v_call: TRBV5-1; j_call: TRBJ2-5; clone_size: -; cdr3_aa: CASSLGGQAVETQYF; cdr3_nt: TGCGCCAGCAGCTTGGGTGGGCAGGCCGTAGAGACCCAGTACTTC
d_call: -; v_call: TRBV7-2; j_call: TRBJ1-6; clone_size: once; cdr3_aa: CASSLTQGTKFSPLHF; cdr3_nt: TGTGCCAGCAGCTTGACGCAGGGGACTAAATTTTCACCCCTCCACTTT
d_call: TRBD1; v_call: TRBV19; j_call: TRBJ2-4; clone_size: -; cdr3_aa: CASSTENTGVRIQYF; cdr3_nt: TGTGCCAGTAGTACCGAGAATACAGGGGTGCGCATTCAGTACTTC
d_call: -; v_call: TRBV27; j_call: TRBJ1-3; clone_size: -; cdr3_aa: CASSLSGGTGNTIYF; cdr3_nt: TGTGCCAGCAGTTTATCTGGGGGGACTGGAAACACCATATATTTT
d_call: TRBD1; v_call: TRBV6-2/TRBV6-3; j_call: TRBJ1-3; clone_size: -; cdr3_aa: CASSRPGGSGNTIYF; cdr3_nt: TGTGCCAGCAGTCGCCCAGGGGGCTCTGGAAACACCATATATTTT
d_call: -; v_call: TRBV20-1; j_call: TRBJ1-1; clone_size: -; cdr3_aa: CSGSVTGQTEAFF; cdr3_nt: TGCAGTGGTAGTGTTACAGGGCAAACTGAAGCTTTCTTT
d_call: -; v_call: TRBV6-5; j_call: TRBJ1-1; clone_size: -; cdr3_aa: CASKTRSKAGEAFF; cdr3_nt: TGTGCCAGCAAGACCCGTTCCAAGGCAGGGGAAGCTTTCTTT
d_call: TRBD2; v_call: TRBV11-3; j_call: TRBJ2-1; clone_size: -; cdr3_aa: CASSLDRGGYNEQFF; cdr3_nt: TGTGCCAGCAGCTTAGATCGCGGGGGTTACAATGAGCAGTTCTTC
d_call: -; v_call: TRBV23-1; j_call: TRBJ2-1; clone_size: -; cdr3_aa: CASSLLHAGQFF; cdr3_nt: TGCGCCAGCAGTCTCTTGCATGCGGGGCAGTTCTTC
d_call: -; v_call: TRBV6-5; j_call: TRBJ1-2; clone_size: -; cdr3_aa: CASSRVSSYYGYTF; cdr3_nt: TGTGCCAGCAGCCGGGTCAGTAGTTACTATGGCTACACCTTC
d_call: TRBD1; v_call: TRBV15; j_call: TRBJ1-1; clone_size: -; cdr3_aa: CATSRDPTGRTEAFF; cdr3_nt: TGTGCCACCAGCAGAGATCCGACAGGGCGTACGGAAGCTTTCTTT
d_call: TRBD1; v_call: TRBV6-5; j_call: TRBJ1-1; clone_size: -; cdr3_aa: CASSYYRGGTEAFF; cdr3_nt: TGTGCCAGCAGTTACTACAGGGGTGGCACTGAAGCTTTCTTT
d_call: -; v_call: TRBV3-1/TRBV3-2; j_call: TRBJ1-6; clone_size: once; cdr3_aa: CASSPGGRGDSPLHF; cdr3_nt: TGTGCCAGCAGCCCAGGCGGGCGGGGAGATTCACCCCTCCACTTT
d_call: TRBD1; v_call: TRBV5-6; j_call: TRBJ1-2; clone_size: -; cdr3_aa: CASSLRQGRGYTF; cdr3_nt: TGTGCCAGCAGCTTAAGACAGGGCCGTGGCTACACCTTC
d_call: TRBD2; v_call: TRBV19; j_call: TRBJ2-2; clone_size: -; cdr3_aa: CATSGGFPVGELFF; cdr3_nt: TGTGCCACTAGCGGGGGGTTTCCGGTCGGGGAGCTGTTTTTT
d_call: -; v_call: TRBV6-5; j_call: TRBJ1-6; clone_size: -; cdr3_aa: CASRIQGYNSPLHF; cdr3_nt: TGTGCCAGCAGGATTCAGGGGTATAATTCACCCCTCCACTTT
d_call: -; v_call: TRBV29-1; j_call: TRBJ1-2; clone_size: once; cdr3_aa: CSVGTQVYGYTF; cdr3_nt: TGCAGCGTGGGGACTCAAGTCTATGGCTACACCTTC
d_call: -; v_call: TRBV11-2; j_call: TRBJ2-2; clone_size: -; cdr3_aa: CASSLETGELFF; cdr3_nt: TGTGCCAGCAGCTTAGAAACTGGGGAGCTGTTTTTT
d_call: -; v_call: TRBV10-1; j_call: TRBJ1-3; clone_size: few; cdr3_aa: CASSEVLSTGNTIYF; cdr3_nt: TGCGCCAGCAGTGAGGTCCTGAGTACCGGAAACACCATATATTTT
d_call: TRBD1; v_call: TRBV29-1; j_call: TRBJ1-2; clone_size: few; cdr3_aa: CSVLRQGYGYTF; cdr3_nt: TGCAGCGTTTTGCGACAGGGCTATGGCTACACCTTC
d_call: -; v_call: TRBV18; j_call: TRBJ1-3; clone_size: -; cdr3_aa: CASSREVALSGNTIYF; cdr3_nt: TGTGCCAGCTCGCGTGAGGTGGCCCTCTCTGGAAACACCATATATTTT
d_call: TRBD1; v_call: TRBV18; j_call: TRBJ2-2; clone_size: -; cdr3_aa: CASSPGTANTGELFF; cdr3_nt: TGTGCCAGCTCACCCGGGACAGCGAACACCGGGGAGCTGTTTTTT
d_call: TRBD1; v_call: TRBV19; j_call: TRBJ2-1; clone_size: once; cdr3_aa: CASSSGTGGFNEQFF; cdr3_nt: TGTGCCAGTAGTAGCGGGACAGGGGGCTTCAATGAGCAGTTCTTC
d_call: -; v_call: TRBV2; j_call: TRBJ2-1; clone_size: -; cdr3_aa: CASSVSGTGYNEQFF; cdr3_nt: TGTGCCAGCAGTGTTAGCGGAACTGGCTACAATGAGCAGTTCTTC
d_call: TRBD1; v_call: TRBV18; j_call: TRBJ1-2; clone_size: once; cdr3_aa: CASSRRPGTGIPNYGYTF; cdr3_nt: TGTGCCAGCTCTCGACGTCCCGGGACAGGGATCCCTAACTATGGCTACACCTTC
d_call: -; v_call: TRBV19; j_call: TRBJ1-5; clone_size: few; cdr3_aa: CASSIMRAGQPQHF; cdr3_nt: TGTGCCAGTAGTATAATGAGGGCGGGCCAGCCCCAGCATTTT
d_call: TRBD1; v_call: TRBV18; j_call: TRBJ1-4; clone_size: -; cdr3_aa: CASSKDRGNEKLFF; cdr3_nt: TGTGCCAGCTCAAAAGACAGGGGGAATGAAAAACTGTTTTTT
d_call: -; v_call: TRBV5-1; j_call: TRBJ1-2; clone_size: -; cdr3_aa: CASSLDSLEGYTF; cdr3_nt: TGCGCCAGCAGCTTGGACTCTCTTGAGGGCTACACCTTC
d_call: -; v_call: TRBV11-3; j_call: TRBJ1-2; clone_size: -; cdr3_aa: CASSLGPNRALSYGYTF; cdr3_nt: TGTGCCAGCAGCTTAGGCCCCAATCGTGCACTAAGCTATGGCTACACCTTC